Each of the 30 T cell receptor beta chains below was sequenced from the same sample in a study of control samples from healthy donors and cancer patients. The table came from immunoSEQ multiplex PCR; TCRdb's copy has only in-frame clones and leaves some out. Here the sample spans just over 30,000 clones, 94% being singletons. Sequences were obtained from blood. These receptors were taken from a man between 60 and 75 years old in good health.

The chain recombines TRBV7-9 with TRBJ1-2; possible D gene TRBD1, 6 bases. The CDR3 runs 19 residues. The germline V gene encodes CDR1 SEHNR and CDR2 FQNEAQ (reference sequence). V was clipped by 3 bases and J by 8 bases, with 31 bases between them. The CDR3 DNA sequence: TGTGCCAGCAGCTTGGCCTCCGGTTGGCAGGGGATGGGCTGGGAAGGCTACACCTTC. Amino acid sequence: CASSLASGWQGMGWEGYTF.

The chain joins TRBV6-6 to TRBJ2-2; 7 positions agree with TRBD2. This CDR3 spans 16 amino acids. CDR1 MNHNY and CDR2 SVGAGI come from the germline V gene (reference sequence). The trim removed 4 bases at V and 6 bases at J, leaving 11 bases unmatched. CDR3 nucleotides: TGTGCCAGCAGTTCTCGCCAGGGAGGGTTTCCCGGGGAGCTGTTTTTT. It codes for CASSSRQGGFPGELFF.

The rearrangement links TRBV9 to TRBJ2-3, with 7 bases identical to TRBD1. Germline assignment: CDR1 SGDLS and CDR2 YYNGEE. Trimming took 0 bases from V and 4 from J; bases not matched to a gene: 5. This CDR3 has 15 amino acids. CDR3 DNA sequence: TGTGCCAGCAGCGTAGGTACAGGGGTAGCAGATACGCAGTATTTT. Translated: CASSVGTGVADTQYF.

The J gene is TRBJ1-1, the V gene TRBV28; D remains unclear. Germline V gene lookup returns CDR1 MDHEN and CDR2 SYDVKM. The CDR3 sequence is 14 residues long. Trimming removed 5 bases at V and 5 bases at J, with 15 bases between. The CDR3 region has the DNA TGTGCCAGCAGTCGGCGCACGGGGAGGACTGAAGCTTTCTTT. Protein: CASSRRTGRTEAFF.

The genes are TRBV5-5 and TRBJ2-1; D remains ambiguous. Germline V gene sequence: CDR1 SGHKS, CDR2 YYEKEE (reference sequence). This CDR3 is built from 14 residues. V lost 5 bases to trimming and J lost 10 bases, with 19 bases between them. CDR3 region: CASRLQTWVEEQFF. In DNA form, the CDR3 reads TGTGCCAGCAGGCTCCAAACATGGGTCGAAGAGCAGTTCTTC.

The chain joins TRBV11-2 to TRBJ2-3, with TRBD1 matching 8 bases. J gave up 4 bases and V 7 bases, and 13 bases lay outside the gene matches. The CDR3 covers 16 residues. CDR1 SGHAT and CDR2 FQNNGV come from the germline V gene. CDR3 in amino acids: CASTTLRGRGPDTQYF. CDR3 sequence (DNA): TGTGCCAGCACCACTCTCAGGGGGCGCGGCCCAGATACGCAGTATTTT.

This clone has only one observation. V gene TRBV25-1 combines with J gene TRBJ1-5; D is perhaps TRBD1 (6 bases). Trimming took 11 bases from V and 0 from J, leaving 20 bases between them. The length of the CDR3 is 16 residues. CDR1 and CDR2 from the germline V gene are MGHDK and SYGVNS. The DNA of the CDR3 is TGTGCCGGGACACCGCTTGCGGCCTATAGCAATCAGCCCCAGCATTTT. It is translated as CAGTPLAAYSNQPQHF.

V gene TRBV5-1 combines with J gene TRBJ1-5, with a possible D match to TRBD1 (6 bases). V lost 4 bases and J lost 4, with 12 bases in between. Per the germline V gene, CDR1 is SGHRS and CDR2 is YFSETQ. The CDR3 is 14 amino acids. The CDR3 DNA reads TGCGCCAGCAGCGCGGGACACGGGAATCAGCCCCAGCATTTT. Translated, it gives CASSAGHGNQPQHF.

This chain connects TRBV13 to TRBJ1-1, with D unclear. The V gene's germline CDR1 is PRHDT and CDR2 FYEKMQ (reference sequence). This CDR3 has 13 amino acids. The V end was cut by 7 bases, the J end by 1 base, with 10 bases between. The CDR3 bases are TGTGCCAGCACGTATACCGGGAACACTGAAGCTTTCTTT. It yields the protein CASTYTGNTEAFF.

The chain uses TRBV6-5 and TRBJ1-2, with D perhaps matching TRBD1 (5 bases). This CDR3 spans 14 amino acids. Germline V gene lookup returns CDR1 MNHEY and CDR2 SVGAGI. V was cut by 8 bases and J by 9 bases, with 22 bases left in between. The CDR3: CASGDRAIAGRYTF. The CDR3 nucleotides are TGTGCCAGCGGGGACCGGGCCATTGCCGGCCGCTACACCTTC.

The rearrangement uses TRBV10-3 and TRBJ2-1; 7 bases map to TRBD1. J gave up 3 bases and V 6 bases, and 5 bases lay outside the gene matches. The length of the CDR3 is 14 residues. Per the germline V gene, CDR1 is ENHRY and CDR2 is SYGVKD. CDR3 bases: TGTGCCATCAGAAGAGACAGGGACTACAATGAGCAGTTCTTC. Its translation is CAIRRDRDYNEQFF.

The chain links TRBV7-9 to TRBJ1-2, with D tentatively TRBD1 (5 bases). Per the germline V gene, CDR1 is SEHNR and CDR2 is FQNEAQ (reference sequence). The CDR3 is 14 amino acids. The V end was cut by 3 bases, the J end by 6 bases, with 14 bases between. The CDR3 loop reads CASSLGQGWDGYTF. The CDR3 nucleotides read TGTGCCAGCAGCTTGGGTCAGGGATGGGATGGCTACACCTTC.

The V gene is TRBV13, the J gene TRBJ1-5; tentative D call: TRBD1 (5 bases). V was trimmed by 3 bases and J by 8 bases, leaving 14 bases between them. The CDR3 is 14 amino acids. CDR1 and CDR2 from the germline V gene are PRHDT and FYEKMQ (reference sequence). The CDR3 protein is CASSFWGSGEPQHF. Here the CDR3 DNA reads TGTGCCAGCAGCTTTTGGGGCTCGGGAGAGCCCCAGCATTTT. Combining the CDR3 with reference TRBV13 and TRBJ1-5 gives the whole variable domain AAGVIQSPRHLIKEKRETATLKCYPIPRHDTVYWYQQGPGQDPQFLISFYEKMQSDKGSIPDRFSAQQFSDYHSELNMSSLELGDSALYFCASSFWGSGEPQHFGDGTRLSIL.

The rearrangement uses TRBV7-5 and TRBJ1-2. TRBV7-5 is recorded as a pseudogene. The CDR3 is 11 residues long. CDR3 in amino acids: CARSWIYGYTF. The CDR3 DNA follows: TGTGCCAGAAGCTGGATCTATGGCTACACCTTC.

This clone was recorded only once. V gene TRBV12-2 combines with J gene TRBJ1-3; the table's D call, TRBD1, has no DNA check behind it. TRBV12-2 is designated a pseudogene. This CDR3 comprises 15 residues. The CDR3 loop is CASRLGGQGRNTIYF. In nucleotides, the CDR3 is TGTGCAAGTCGCTTAGGGGGACAGGGGCGAAACACCATATATTTT.

In its sample, this clone was seen once. This chain uses TRBV6-5 with TRBJ2-7, with 7 positions matching TRBD1. The CDR3 consists of 15 residues. Germline CDR1 MNHEY, CDR2 SVGAGI. V shed 4 bases, J shed 2 bases, and the junction held 8 bases outside the gene matches. CDR3 loop: CASSSPRQGAYEQYF. The CDR3 DNA follows: TGTGCCAGCAGTTCCCCGCGACAGGGCGCCTACGAGCAGTACTTC.

This clone was observed a few times. J is TRBJ1-1 and V is TRBV6-6, with D perhaps TRBD1 (6 bases). V lost 3 bases to trimming and J lost 3 bases, with 11 bases between them. CDR1 MNHNY and CDR2 SVGAGI come from the germline V gene (reference sequence). The CDR3 is 14 residues long. The CDR3 loop is CASSYPSGDTEAFF. The CDR3, as DNA: TGTGCCAGCAGTTATCCTTCAGGGGACACTGAAGCTTTCTTT.

V is TRBV7-2 and J is TRBJ2-7; tentatively, D is TRBD1 (6 bases). The length of the CDR3 is 14 residues. The ends were cut back, 5 bases at V and 1 base at J, with 12 bases in the middle. Germline CDR1 SGHTA, CDR2 FQGNSA. The CDR3, as DNA: TGTGCCAGCAGCCCTCCAGGGGTATCCTACGAGCAGTACTTC. Residues: CASSPPGVSYEQYF.

This clone has only one observation. The V call is TRBV18, the J call TRBJ1-1, with unresolved D. From germline, CDR1 is KGHSH and CDR2 LQKENI. The ends were cut back, 2 bases at V and 2 bases at J, with 12 bases in the middle. The CDR3 contains 15 residues. This CDR3 reads CASSPSGRTNTEAFF. The CDR3 region has the DNA TGTGCCAGCTCACCATCGGGTCGAACTAACACTGAAGCTTTCTTT.

This clone was picked up one time. V is TRBV5-5 and J is TRBJ2-1, with no clear D. V was pared by 1 base and J by 10 bases, with 18 bases between. The CDR3 is made up of 15 amino acids. Germline V gives CDR1 SGHKS, CDR2 YYEKEE (reference sequence). The CDR3 here is CASSLSPFTNGEQFF. The CDR3 DNA is TGTGCCAGCAGCTTGTCCCCATTCACGAACGGAGAGCAGTTCTTC.

For the CDR3, the DNA is TGTGCCAGCAGTTACTCGGCCAGAACTGGAGGGGGCTACACCTTC. It specifies CASSYSARTGGGYTF. The genes are TRBV6-5 and TRBJ1-2; no firm D call. The V and J ends lost 0 bases and 8 bases respectively, with 16 bases between them. The CDR3 totals 15 residues. Germline-derived CDR1 and CDR2 are MNHEY and SVGAGI.

V and J are TRBV27 and TRBJ2-2; maybe TRBD1 (6 bases). V was cut by 0 bases and J by 6 bases, with 11 bases left in between. Germline values: CDR1 MNHEY, CDR2 SMNVEV (reference sequence). The CDR3 is made up of 15 amino acids. Here the CDR3 reads CASSLSGRGAGELFF. CDR3 sequence (DNA): TGTGCCAGCAGTTTATCAGGCAGGGGCGCCGGGGAGCTGTTTTTT.

The genes are TRBV4-2 and TRBJ2-6, with 10 nucleotides matching TRBD1. The germline V gene encodes CDR1 LGHNA and CDR2 YNFKEQ. J lost 1 base, V lost 6 bases, and 6 bases had no gene match. This CDR3 is built from 17 residues. The DNA of the CDR3 is TGTGCCAGCAGACGGGGACAGGGGACGTCTGGGGCCAACGTCCTGACTTTC. Its protein is CASRRGQGTSGANVLTF.

This clone has only one observation. The J gene is TRBJ2-7, the V gene TRBV7-2; D possibly matches TRBD1 or TRBD2 (5 bases each). Trimming shortened V by 2 bases and J by 9 bases, and 23 bases separated the two germline ends. CDR1 and CDR2 from the germline V gene are SGHTA and FQGNSA. The CDR3 is 16 residues long. The CDR3 coding sequence is TGTGCCAGCAGCTTATTCGGGGCTGGCGGTACGAGCGGGCAGTACTTC. Its translation: CASSLFGAGGTSGQYF.

The chain uses TRBV25-1 and TRBJ2-3, with 15 bases lining up with TRBD2. CDR1 and CDR2 from the germline V gene are MGHDK and SYGVNS. The CDR3 is 18 residues long. Germline trimming cut 4 bases from V and 1 base from J; bases unmatched to any gene: 6. The CDR3 nucleotides are TGTGCCAGCAGTGGATGGACTAGCGGGGGGGCCGGCACAGATACGCAGTATTTT. Translated, it gives CASSGWTSGGAGTDTQYF.

V gene TRBV7-9 combines with J gene TRBJ1-2; D unresolved. Deletions cut 2 bases from V and 4 bases from J, with 11 bases between. The germline gives CDR1 SEHNR, CDR2 FQNEAQ (reference sequence). The CDR3 covers 14 residues. This CDR3 reads CASSLRGLGYGYTF. DNA for the CDR3: TGTGCCAGCAGCTTACGAGGGCTAGGCTATGGCTACACCTTC.

The chain recombines TRBV6-5 with TRBJ1-5, with a weak D call TRBD1 (6 bases). This CDR3 spans 14 amino acids. The V gene lost 11 bases and the J gene lost 1 base, with 15 bases spanning the gap. The germline CDR1 and CDR2 sequences are MNHEY and SVGAGI. CDR3 loop: CALRDTRSNQPQHF. The DNA of the CDR3 is TGTGCCTTAAGGGACACCAGGAGCAATCAGCCCCAGCATTTT.

A single count supports this clone. The rearrangement uses TRBV6-2 or TRBV6-3 and TRBJ1-5; the match to TRBD1 covers 9 bases. Per the germline V gene, CDR1 is MNHEY and CDR2 is SVGEGT. J was trimmed by 2 bases and V by 5 bases; bases with no gene match: 16. The CDR3 consists of 19 residues. The CDR3 loop reads CASSHYPLTRDRGNQPQHF. The DNA for the CDR3 is TGTGCCAGCAGTCACTACCCTTTAACCCGGGACAGGGGCAATCAGCCCCAGCATTTT.

J is TRBJ2-7 and V is TRBV7-9; D ambiguous. Per germline, CDR1 SEHNR and CDR2 FQNEAQ (reference sequence). V lost 5 bases and J 1 base, leaving 3 bases between the germline ends. There are 11 residues in the CDR3. The CDR3 sequence: CASSESYEQYF. The CDR3 DNA reads as TGTGCCAGCAGCGAGTCCTACGAGCAGTACTTC.

This chain links TRBV6-5 with TRBJ1-1; D gene unclear. Trimming took off 6 bases at V and 2 bases at J, with 10 bases between the two ends. CDR1 and CDR2 (germline): MNHEY, SVGAGI. This CDR3 is 13 amino acids long. The CDR3 reads CASRPSGNTEAFF. For the CDR3, the DNA is TGTGCCAGCAGGCCGTCAGGAAACACTGAAGCTTTCTTT.